This T cell receptor (beta chain) was obtained from a study of neurological immune-mediated disorders. Synthesis of cDNA was performed by 5'RACE using 10-nucleotide random UMIs. One entry per CDR3 protein, called by TCRdb with MiXCR from the 5' RACE reads. The sample consists of about 4,800 distinct CDR3 sequences, less than 25% of them appearing once. CD4+ or CD8+ T cells, about 960,000 per library, were used for sorted libraries. On this clonotype itself: Its antigen is still unknown.

Whole-study results and caveats: The most TCR clonal expansion was seen in HTLV-1-associated myelopathy, whereas the least was seen in multiple sclerosis, below the level in healthy controls. Expanded clones shared no identical CDR3 amino acid sequences across subjects, which suggested private TCR-beta repertoires in all groups.

This CDR3 is built from 17 residues. The ends were cut back, 2 bases at V and 0 bases at J, with 14 bases in the middle. Per the germline V gene, CDR1 is LGHNT and CDR2 is FRNRAP. V is TRBV12-5 and J is TRBJ1-5; no clear D. The sample was CD8+ T cells from blood. This TCR was recovered from an older woman with HTLV-1-associated myelopathy (HAM/TSP). The CDR3 DNA follows: TGTGCTAGTGGTTTGTCCGGACCGGGATATAGCAATCAGCCCCAGCATTTT. Protein: CASGLSGPGYSNQPQHF.